The clone carrying this TCR beta chain appeared many times. Its cognate antigen is unknown. The sample belongs to a study of T cells after yellow fever vaccination. Regarding the study as a whole: FACS-sorted repertoires could harbor abundant contaminating bulk-population clonotypes.

The CDR3 length is 18 residues. Looked up from germline, CDR1 is ENHRY and CDR2 is SYGVKD. V lost 5 bases, J lost 6 bases, and 19 bases stayed unmatched. TCRdb ran MiXCR on the 5' RACE reads and lists one entry per CDR3 protein. In the table there are approximately 300,000 distinct CDR3 sequences, roughly 10% of which are singletons. This TCR came from a man aged 18 to 29 who received the YFV17D yellow fever vaccine. Sequencing used CD4+ T cells sorted from PBMCs, obtained 45 days after the yellow fever booster vaccination. V and J are TRBV10-3 and TRBJ2-1; 7 nucleotides align to TRBD1. The CDR3 coding sequence is TGTGCCATCAGTACACATTTCCGTGGGACAGCAGGCCCCAATGAGCAGTTCTTC. Translating gives CAISTHFRGTAGPNEQFF.